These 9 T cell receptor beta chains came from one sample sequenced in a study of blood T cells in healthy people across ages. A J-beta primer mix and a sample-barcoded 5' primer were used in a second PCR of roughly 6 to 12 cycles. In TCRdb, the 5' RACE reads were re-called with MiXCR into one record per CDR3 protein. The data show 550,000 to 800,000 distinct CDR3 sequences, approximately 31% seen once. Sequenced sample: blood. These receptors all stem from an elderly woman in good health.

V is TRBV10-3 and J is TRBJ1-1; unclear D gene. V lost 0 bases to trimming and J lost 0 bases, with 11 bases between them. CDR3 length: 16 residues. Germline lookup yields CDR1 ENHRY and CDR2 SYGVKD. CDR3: CAISESLGLLNTEAFF. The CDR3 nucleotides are TGTGCCATCAGTGAGTCTTTAGGGTTGCTGAACACTGAAGCTTTCTTT.

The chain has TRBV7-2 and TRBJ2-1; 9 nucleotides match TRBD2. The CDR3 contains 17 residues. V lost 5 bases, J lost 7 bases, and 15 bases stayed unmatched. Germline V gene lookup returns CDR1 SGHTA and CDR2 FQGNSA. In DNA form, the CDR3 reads TGTGCCAGCAGCGCCCTCGGGGGCGGGGGGGCCAAGAATGAGCAGTTCTTC. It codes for CASSALGGGGAKNEQFF.

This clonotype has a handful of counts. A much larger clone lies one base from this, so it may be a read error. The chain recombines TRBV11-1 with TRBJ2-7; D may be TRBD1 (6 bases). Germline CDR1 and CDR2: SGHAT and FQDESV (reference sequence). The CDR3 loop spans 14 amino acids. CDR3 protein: CAGSSGTRLGEQYF. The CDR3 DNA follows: TGTGCCGGCAGCTCCGGGACAAGGTTGGGGGAGCAGTACTTC.

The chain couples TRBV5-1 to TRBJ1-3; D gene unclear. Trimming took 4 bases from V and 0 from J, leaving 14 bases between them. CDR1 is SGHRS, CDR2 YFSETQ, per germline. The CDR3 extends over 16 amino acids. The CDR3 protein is CASSRETGNSGNTIYF. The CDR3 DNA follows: TGCGCCAGCAGCCGTGAGACGGGAAACTCTGGAAACACCATATATTTT.

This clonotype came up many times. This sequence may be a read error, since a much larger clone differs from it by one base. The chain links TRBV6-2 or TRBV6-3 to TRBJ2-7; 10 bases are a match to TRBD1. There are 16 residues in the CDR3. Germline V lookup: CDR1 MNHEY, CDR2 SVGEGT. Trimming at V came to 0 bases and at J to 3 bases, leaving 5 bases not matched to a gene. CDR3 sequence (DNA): TGTGCCAGCAGTTACTCTCCGACAGGGGGCTGCTACGAGCAGTACTTC. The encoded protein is CASSYSPTGGCYEQYF.

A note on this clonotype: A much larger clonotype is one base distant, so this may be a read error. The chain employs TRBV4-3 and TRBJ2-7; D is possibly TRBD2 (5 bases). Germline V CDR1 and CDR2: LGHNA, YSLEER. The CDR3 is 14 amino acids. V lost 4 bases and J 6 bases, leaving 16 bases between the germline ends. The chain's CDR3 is CASSPSTGSPEQYF. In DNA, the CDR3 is TGCGCCAGCAGCCCCAGTACGGGGAGTCCCGAGCAGTACTTC.

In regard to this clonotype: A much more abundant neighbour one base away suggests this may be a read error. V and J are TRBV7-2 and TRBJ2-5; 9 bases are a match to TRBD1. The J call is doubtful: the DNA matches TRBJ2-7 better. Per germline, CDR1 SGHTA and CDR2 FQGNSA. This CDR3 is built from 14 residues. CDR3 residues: CAGGRDRVAYEQYF. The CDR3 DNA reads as TGTGCCGGCGGACGGGACAGGGTGGCCTACGAGCAGTACTTC.

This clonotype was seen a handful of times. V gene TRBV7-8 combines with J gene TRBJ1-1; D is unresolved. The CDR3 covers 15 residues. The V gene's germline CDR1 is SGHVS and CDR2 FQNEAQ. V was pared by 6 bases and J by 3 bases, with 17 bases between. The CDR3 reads CASRAFGLDDTEAFF. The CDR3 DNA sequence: TGTGCCAGCAGGGCATTCGGGCTAGATGACACTGAAGCTTTCTTT.

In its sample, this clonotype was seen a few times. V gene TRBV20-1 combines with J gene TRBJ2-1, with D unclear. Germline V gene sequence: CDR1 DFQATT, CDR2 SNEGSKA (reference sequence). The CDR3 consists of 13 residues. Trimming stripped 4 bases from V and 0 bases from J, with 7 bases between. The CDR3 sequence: CSAIEFSYNEQFF. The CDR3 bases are TGCAGTGCTATAGAGTTCTCCTACAATGAGCAGTTCTTC.